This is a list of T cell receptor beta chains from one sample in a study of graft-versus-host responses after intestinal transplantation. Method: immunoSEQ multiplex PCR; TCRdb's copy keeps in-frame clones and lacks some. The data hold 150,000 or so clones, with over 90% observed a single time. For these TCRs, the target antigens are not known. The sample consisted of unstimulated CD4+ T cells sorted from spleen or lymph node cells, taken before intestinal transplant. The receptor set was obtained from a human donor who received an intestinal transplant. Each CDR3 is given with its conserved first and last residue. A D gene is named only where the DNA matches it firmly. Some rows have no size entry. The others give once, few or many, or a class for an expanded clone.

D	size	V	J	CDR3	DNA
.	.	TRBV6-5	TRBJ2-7	CASSSDSAGFYEQYF	TGTGCCAGCAGTTCGGACTCCGCAGGGTTTTACGAGCAGTACTTC
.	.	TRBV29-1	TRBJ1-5	CSVGGSGNQPQHF	TGCAGCGTTGGAGGGAGTGGCAATCAGCCCCAGCATTTT
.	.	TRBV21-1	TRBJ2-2	CASSKVRPARRPARLGTAGELFF	TGTGCCAGCAGCAAAGTTCGACCTGCCCGACGACCAGCACGATTAGGGACAGCCGGGGAGCTGTTTTTT
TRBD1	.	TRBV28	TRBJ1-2	CASSFPTGVNYGYTF	TGTGCCAGCAGTTTCCCGACAGGGGTAAACTATGGCTACACCTTC
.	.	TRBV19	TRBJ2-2	CASSTGRTGELFF	TGTGCCAGTAGTACGGGGCGGACCGGGGAGCTGTTTTTT
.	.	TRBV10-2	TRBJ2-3	CASSERARSSRTDTQYF	TGCGCCAGCAGTGAAAGGGCTAGATCCTCACGCACAGATACGCAGTATTTT
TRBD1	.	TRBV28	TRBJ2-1	CASSGQAPRVYYEQFF	TGTGCCAGCAGCGGACAGGCACCTAGGGTTTATTATGAGCAGTTCTTC
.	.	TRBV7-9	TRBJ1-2	CASSSSREDQISNYGYTF	TGTGCCAGCAGCTCCTCGCGCGAAGACCAAATTTCTAACTATGGCTACACCTTC
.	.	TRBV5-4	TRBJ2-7	CASSQGLTYEQYF	TGTGCCAGCAGCCAGGGACTCACCTACGAGCAGTACTTC
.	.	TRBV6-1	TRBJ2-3	CASSLLGTSTDTQYF	TGTGCCAGCAGTTTACTGGGGACTAGCACAGATACGCAGTATTTT
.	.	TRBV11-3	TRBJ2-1	CASSSGDEQFF	TGTGCCAGCAGCTCAGGGGATGAGCAGTTCTTC
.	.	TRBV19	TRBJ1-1	CASSIIGLTEAFF	TGTGCCAGTAGTATTATAGGGCTTACTGAAGCTTTCTTT
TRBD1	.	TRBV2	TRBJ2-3	CASSPLGQGAGDTQYF	TGTGCCAGCAGTCCCCTCGGGCAGGGGGCTGGGGATACGCAGTATTTT
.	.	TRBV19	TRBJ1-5	CASSIEAARSNQPQHF	TGTGCCAGTAGTATAGAGGCCGCCCGTAGCAATCAGCCCCAGCATTTT
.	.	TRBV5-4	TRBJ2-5	CASSLPAETQYF	TGTGCCAGCAGCTTGCCGGCAGAGACCCAGTACTTC
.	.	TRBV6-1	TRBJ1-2	CASGIRSPFYGYTF	TGTGCCAGCGGGATAAGGTCCCCTTTCTATGGCTACACCTTC
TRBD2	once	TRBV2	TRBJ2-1	CASSSGTSAYNEQFF	TGTGCCAGCAGTTCCGGGACTAGCGCCTACAATGAGCAGTTCTTC
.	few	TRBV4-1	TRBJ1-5	CASSQEWAPQPQHF	TGCGCCAGCAGCCAAGAGTGGGCTCCTCAGCCCCAGCATTTT
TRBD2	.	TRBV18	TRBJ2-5	CASSRGLSGSLETQYF	TGTGCCAGCTCACGCGGTCTTAGCGGGAGTTTGGAGACCCAGTACTTC
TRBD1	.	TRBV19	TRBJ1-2	CATGQTGGARGYTF	TGTGCCACCGGGCAAACAGGGGGCGCTCGTGGCTACACCTTC
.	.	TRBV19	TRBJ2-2	CASSFPSGANTGELFF	TGTGCCAGTAGCTTCCCCTCAGGGGCGAACACCGGGGAGCTGTTTTTT
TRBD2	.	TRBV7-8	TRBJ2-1	CASSFLSGRAYNEQFF	TGTGCCAGCAGCTTCCTAAGCGGGAGGGCCTACAATGAGCAGTTCTTC
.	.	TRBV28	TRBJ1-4	CASSLWPIQGDNEKLFF	TGTGCCAGCAGTTTATGGCCCATACAGGGAGACAATGAAAAACTGTTTTTT
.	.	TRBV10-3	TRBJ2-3	CAISVTDTQYF	TGTGCCATCAGTGTCACAGATACGCAGTATTTT
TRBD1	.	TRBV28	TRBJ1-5	CASAGGTGVIINQPQHF	TGTGCCAGCGCGGGCGGGACAGGGGTAATAATAAATCAGCCCCAGCATTTT
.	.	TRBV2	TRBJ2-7	CASSAVGLAGDYEQYF	TGTGCCAGCAGTGCCGTCGGCCTGGCTGGGGATTACGAGCAGTACTTC
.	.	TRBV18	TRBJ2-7	CASSPQVVSSYEQYF	TGTGCCAGCTCACCACAGGTCGTTAGCTCCTACGAGCAGTACTTC
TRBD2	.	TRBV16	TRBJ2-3	CASSQSGTRATDTQYF	TGTGCCAGCAGCCAGTCCGGGACTAGGGCCACAGATACGCAGTATTTT
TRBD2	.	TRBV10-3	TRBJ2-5	CAISPGPNSGETQYF	TGTGCCATCAGTCCGGGCCCTAATAGCGGGGAGACCCAGTACTTC
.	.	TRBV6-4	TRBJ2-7	CASSVSMGAAYEQYF	TGTGCCAGCAGTGTCTCCATGGGGGCTGCCTACGAGCAGTACTTC
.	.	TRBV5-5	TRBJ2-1	CASSLQSTSNEQFF	TGTGCCAGCAGCTTACAGTCTACCTCCAATGAGCAGTTCTTC
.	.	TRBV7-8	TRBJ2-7	CASSLGGTYEQYF	TGTGCCAGCAGCTTAGGGGGAACCTACGAGCAGTACTTC
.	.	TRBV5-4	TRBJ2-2	CASSLQGGQGELFF	TGTGCCAGCAGCTTACAGGGTGGGCAGGGGGAGCTGTTTTTT
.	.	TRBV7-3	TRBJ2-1	CASSYNSVTEQFF	TGTGCCAGCAGCTACAATAGCGTAACTGAGCAGTTCTTC
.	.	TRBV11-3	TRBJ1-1	CASPVTFEAFF	TGTGCCAGCCCGGTGACGTTTGAAGCTTTCTTT
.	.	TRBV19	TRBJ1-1	CASSIEGDTEAFF	TGTGCCAGTAGTATTGAAGGAGACACTGAAGCTTTCTTT
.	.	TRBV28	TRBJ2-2	CASSPPRGGHGELFF	TGTGCCAGCAGCCCACCCCGAGGGGGGCACGGGGAGCTGTTTTTT
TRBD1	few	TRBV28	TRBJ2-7	CASSSRRTGLYEQYF	TGTGCCAGCAGCTCACGACGGACAGGTTTGTACGAGCAGTACTTC
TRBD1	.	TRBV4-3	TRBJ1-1	CASSQGTRQGALAFF	TGCGCCAGCAGCCAAGGAACTAGACAGGGGGCTTTAGCTTTCTTT
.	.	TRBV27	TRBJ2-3	CASSQADTQYF	TGTGCCAGCAGCCAGGCAGATACGCAGTATTTT
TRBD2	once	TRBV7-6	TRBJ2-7	CASSLAAGGSYEQYF	TGTGCCAGCAGCTTAGCGGCGGGAGGATCGTACGAGCAGTACTTC
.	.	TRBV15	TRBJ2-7	CAPGGGYEQYF	TGTGCCCCAGGGGGAGGATACGAGCAGTACTTC
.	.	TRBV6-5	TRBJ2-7	CASSASDREDEQYF	TGTGCCAGCAGCGCCTCAGACAGGGAGGACGAGCAGTACTTC
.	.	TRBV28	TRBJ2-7	CASRTGSYEQYF	TGTGCCAGCAGGACCGGCTCCTACGAGCAGTACTTC
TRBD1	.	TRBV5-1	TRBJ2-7	CASSLARGTAFEQYF	TGCGCCAGCAGCTTGGCCAGGGGGACAGCGTTCGAGCAGTACTTC
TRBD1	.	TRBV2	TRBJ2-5	CASREADRTRETQYF	TGTGCCAGCAGGGAAGCGGACAGGACGAGGGAGACCCAGTACTTC
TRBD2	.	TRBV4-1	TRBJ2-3	CASSQAPSGYGTDTQYF	TGCGCCAGCAGCCAAGCACCTAGCGGGTACGGCACAGATACGCAGTATTTT
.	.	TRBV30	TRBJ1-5	CAWSPPYLRGVNQPQHF	TGTGCCTGGAGTCCTCCCTATCTCCGGGGTGTCAATCAGCCCCAGCATTTT
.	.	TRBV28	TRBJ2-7	CASSQNYEQYF	TGTGCCAGCAGTCAAAACTACGAGCAGTACTTC
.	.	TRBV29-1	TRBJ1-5	CSASRGFNQPQHF	TGCAGCGCCTCGAGGGGGTTCAATCAGCCCCAGCATTTT
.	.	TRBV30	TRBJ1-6	CAWSVQSNSPLHF	TGTGCCTGGAGTGTACAGAGCAATTCACCCCTCCACTTT
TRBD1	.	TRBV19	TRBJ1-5	CASSTSPTGGSNQPQHF	TGTGCCAGTAGTACCTCACCGACAGGGGGTAGCAATCAGCCCCAGCATTTT
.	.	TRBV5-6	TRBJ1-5	CASTSGEGGQPQHF	TGTGCCAGCACCTCGGGCGAGGGAGGGCAGCCCCAGCATTTT
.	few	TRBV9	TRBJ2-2	CASSVGQINTGELFF	TGTGCCAGCAGCGTAGGGCAGATAAACACCGGGGAGCTGTTTTTT
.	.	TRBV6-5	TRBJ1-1	CASSYRMTVTNTEAFF	TGTGCCAGCAGTTACCGAATGACAGTAACGAACACTGAAGCTTTCTTT